These 18 T cell receptor beta chains share one sample of origin, sequenced in a study of a mutant IDH1 vaccine in newly diagnosed glioma. Repertoires were generated with immunoSEQ multiplex PCR, while TCRdb's copy carries only in-frame clones and drops some. The sample lists 60,000 or so clones, 84% occurring once. These TCRs are of unknown antigen specificity. The time point denotes: week 35, safety follow-up. Each dose delivered 300 ug of mutant IDH1 20-mer peptide subcutaneously with imiquimod. Material: PBMCs, obtained from a glioma patient whose treatment included an IDH1 peptide vaccine. Source of these receptors: a man younger than 45 with glioma.

By proportion, this clone is medium-sized. The chain links TRBV6-4 to TRBJ1-1; D is uncertain. Trimming stripped 3 bases from V and 0 bases from J, with 8 bases between. Per the germline V gene, CDR1 is MRHNA and CDR2 is SNTAGT. There are 14 residues in the CDR3. CDR3 DNA sequence: TGTGCCAGCAGTGAAAACAGCTTGAACACTGAAGCTTTCTTT. Translated, it gives CASSENSLNTEAFF.

The chain carries TRBV4-1 and TRBJ2-7, with TRBD2 matching 8 bases. The germline V gene has CDR1 MGHRA and CDR2 YSYEKL. There are 16 residues in the CDR3. V lost 1 base to trimming and J lost 3 bases; unmatched junction nucleotides: 8. CDR3 coding DNA: TGCGCCAGCAGCCAAGTCGGGACTAGGCGTTACTACGAGCAGTACTTC. It encodes CASSQVGTRRYYEQYF.

The chain recombines TRBV27 with TRBJ1-3, with TRBD1 matching over 7 bases. Germline V gene data show CDR1 as MNHEY and CDR2 as SMNVEV (reference sequence). Trimming removed 6 bases from V and 0 bases from J; junction bases left unmatched: 5. This CDR3 has 15 amino acids. CDR3 bases: TGTGCCAGCAGCTTGACAGGGACCTCTGGAAACACCATATATTTT. As protein: CASSLTGTSGNTIYF.

The V gene is TRBV7-8, the J gene TRBJ2-1, with 15 nucleotides matching TRBD2. The CDR3 has 16 amino acids. In germline, CDR1 is SGHVS, CDR2 FQNEAQ. Trimming at V came to 3 bases and at J to 7 bases, leaving 4 bases not matched to a gene. DNA of the CDR3: TGTGCCAGCAGCTTCCTAGGACTAGCGGGGGGGAATGAGCAGTTCTTC. Encoded protein: CASSFLGLAGGNEQFF.

The chain has TRBV7-6 and TRBJ1-4, with 7 bases identical to TRBD1. The CDR3 has 15 residues. The trim removed 6 bases at V and 5 bases at J, leaving 9 bases unmatched. Germline CDR1 SGHVS, CDR2 FNYEAQ. CDR3 in DNA: TGTGCCAGCAGTCAATGGACAGGAGAAAATGAAAAACTGTTTTTT. Protein sequence: CASSQWTGENEKLFF.

The chain is built from TRBV10-3 and TRBJ1-3; D remains unclear. CDR1 is ENHRY, CDR2 SYGVKD, per germline. This CDR3 comprises 12 residues. Trimming removed 1 base from V and 5 bases from J, with 3 bases in between. The CDR3: CAISEFRNTIYF. In nucleotides, the CDR3 is TGTGCCATCAGTGAGTTCCGAAACACCATATATTTT.

V is TRBV7-8 and J is TRBJ1-6; TRBD1 agrees at 8 bases. V dropped 1 base and J dropped 4; count of bases not matched to a gene: 0. The CDR3 sequence is 15 residues long. Germline V gene lookup returns CDR1 SGHVS and CDR2 FQNEAQ. The CDR3 DNA sequence: TGTGCCAGCAGCTTAGGGACAGGGTATAATTCACCCCTCCACTTT. Its protein product is CASSLGTGYNSPLHF.

On this clone itself: This sample also contains other DNA sequences that code for the same CDR3. This sequence joins TRBV2 and TRBJ1-2; D is unresolved. CDR1 is SNHLY, CDR2 FYNNEI, per germline. The CDR3 loop spans 13 amino acids. V dropped 8 bases and J dropped 0 bases, with 10 bases sitting between them. CDR3 protein: CASGQSPNYGYTF. In DNA, the CDR3 is TGTGCCAGCGGTCAGAGTCCTAACTATGGCTACACCTTC.

The genes are TRBV10-2 and TRBJ1-3; a possible D gene is TRBD1 (5 bases). Per the germline V gene, CDR1 is WSHSY and CDR2 is SAAADI. This CDR3 spans 13 amino acids. Deletions cut 10 bases from V and 0 bases from J, with 10 bases between. As DNA, the CDR3 is TGCGCCACCGGACAAAGCTCTGGAAACACCATATATTTT. This translates into CATGQSSGNTIYF.

This clone was observed a single time. The chain uses TRBV27 and TRBJ2-2, with D perhaps matching TRBD2 (5 bases). The CDR3 has 12 amino acids. V gave up 6 bases and J gave up 6 bases, with 8 bases separating them. Germline V gives CDR1 MNHEY, CDR2 SMNVEV (reference sequence). CDR3 residues: CASRGGPGELFF. The CDR3 nucleotides are TGTGCCAGCAGAGGAGGACCCGGGGAGCTGTTTTTT.

The chain has TRBV27 and TRBJ1-2, with a possible D match to TRBD1 (6 bases). Germline CDR1 and CDR2: MNHEY and SMNVEV (reference sequence). Between the trimmed V and J ends, which lost 2 bases and 4 bases, there was a span of 11 bases. The CDR3 runs 14 residues. CDR3 in DNA: TGTGCCAGCAGTTTACTTCCAGGGGCCTATGGCTACACCTTC. This translates into CASSLLPGAYGYTF.

This sequence joins TRBV7-9 and TRBJ2-4; 14 positions match TRBD2. Germline V lookup: CDR1 SEHNR, CDR2 FQNEAQ (reference sequence). J gave up 6 bases and V 1 base, and 8 bases lay outside the gene matches. The length of the CDR3 is 18 residues. Written as DNA, the CDR3 is TGTGCCAGCAGCTTAGACGGACTAGCGGGGGGACGGGGAAACATTCAGTACTTC. Translation: CASSLDGLAGGRGNIQYF.

The rearrangement joins TRBV5-4 to TRBJ2-3; D gene uncertain. V lost 4 bases and J lost 6, with 9 bases in between. The CDR3 is 12 residues long. The germline CDR1 and CDR2 sequences are SGHNT and YYREEE (reference sequence). The CDR3 nucleotides are TGTGCCAGCAGCCCCACCGGGGATACGCAGTATTTT. Protein product: CASSPTGDTQYF.

The chain joins TRBV14 to TRBJ2-5; the D is unclear. The length of the CDR3 is 11 residues. Trimming took off 0 bases at V and 4 bases at J, with 0 bases between the two ends. From germline, CDR1 is SGHDN and CDR2 FVKESK. The CDR3 here is CASSQEETQYF. As DNA, the CDR3 is TGTGCCAGCAGCCAAGAAGAGACCCAGTACTTC.

V is TRBV6-6 and J is TRBJ2-7, with 8 positions matching TRBD1. V was pared by 9 bases and J by 7 bases, with 8 bases of the junction left unmatched. The CDR3 covers 12 residues. Germline CDR1 and CDR2: MNHNY and SVGAGI (reference sequence). The CDR3: CASYSGGLEQYF. In DNA form, the CDR3 reads TGTGCCAGTTATTCAGGGGGCCTAGAGCAGTACTTC.

The chain carries TRBV5-1 and TRBJ2-1; 11 bases agree with TRBD2. With V trimmed by 0 bases and J by 6 bases, 11 bases remained unmatched. The V gene's germline CDR1 is SGHRS and CDR2 YFSETQ. CDR3 size: 18 residues. The CDR3 protein is CASSLARVSLAGGNEQFF. The CDR3 coding sequence is TGCGCCAGCAGCTTGGCCCGCGTGAGTCTAGCGGGGGGCAATGAGCAGTTCTTC.

The CDR3 DNA reads TGTGCCAGCAGCGTATACGGGACAGGGGACAATTCACCCCTCCACTTT. Translated: CASSVYGTGDNSPLHF. The rearrangement links TRBV9 to TRBJ1-6; 10 nucleotides align to TRBD1. Losses at the gene ends were 1 base for V and 7 bases for J; bases not matched to a gene: 5. CDR3 length: 16 amino acids. CDR1 is SGDLS, CDR2 YYNGEE, per germline.

This clone occurred once. The chain links TRBV7-2 to TRBJ2-4; no clear D. In germline, CDR1 is SGHTA, CDR2 FQGNSA. This CDR3 region has 12 residues. The V and J ends lost 3 bases and 9 bases respectively, with 9 bases between them. The CDR3 loop reads CASSFKPGIQYF. In DNA form, the CDR3 reads TGTGCCAGCAGCTTCAAACCGGGCATTCAGTACTTC.